This T cell receptor (beta chain) stems from a study of early T cells in non-severe SARS-CoV-2 infection. Overall study: From unsorted whole blood, bulk RNA was sequenced, and the chains remained unpaired. The study's findings and limits: VDJdb matching, biased toward anti-spike CD8 responses, missed private and CD4 specificities.

Attachment of unique molecular identifiers was made to individual cDNA molecules. TCRdb called the 5' RACE reads again in MiXCR, with one record for every CDR3 protein. This repertoire shows about 98,000 distinct CDR3 sequences, approximately 10% found once; its top ten account for approximately 5.4%. V was cut by 7 bases and J by 10 bases, with 16 bases left in between. CDR1 and CDR2 from the germline V gene are SEHNR and FQNEAQ (reference sequence). The CDR3 runs 13 residues. Concerning this clonotype: Antigen specificity is unknown.

The rearrangement uses TRBV7-9 and TRBJ1-4, with D possibly being TRBD1 (5 bases). Sequencing input: whole blood. The TCR was taken from an adult who was a healthcare worker with PCR-confirmed SARS-CoV-2 infection or an uninfected control (not recorded which). This CDR3 reads CASIPRGRGKLFF. CDR3 nucleotide sequence: TGTGCCAGCATCCCGAGAGGGAGGGGAAAACTGTTTTTT.